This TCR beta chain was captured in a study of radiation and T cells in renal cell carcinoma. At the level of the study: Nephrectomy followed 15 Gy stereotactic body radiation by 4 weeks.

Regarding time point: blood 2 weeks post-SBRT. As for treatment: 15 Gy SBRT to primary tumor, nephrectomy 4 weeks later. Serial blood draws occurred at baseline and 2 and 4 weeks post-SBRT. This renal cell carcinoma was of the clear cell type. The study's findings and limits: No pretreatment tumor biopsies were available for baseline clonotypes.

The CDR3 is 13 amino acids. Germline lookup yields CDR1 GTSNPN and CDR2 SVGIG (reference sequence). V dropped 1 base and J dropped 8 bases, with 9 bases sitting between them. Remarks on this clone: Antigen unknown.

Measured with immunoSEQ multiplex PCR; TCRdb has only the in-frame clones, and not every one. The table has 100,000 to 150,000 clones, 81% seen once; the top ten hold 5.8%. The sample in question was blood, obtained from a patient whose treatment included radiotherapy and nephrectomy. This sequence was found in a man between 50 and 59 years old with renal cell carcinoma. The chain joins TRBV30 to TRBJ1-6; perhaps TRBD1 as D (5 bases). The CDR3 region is CAWSGGGDSPLHF. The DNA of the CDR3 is TGTGCCTGGAGTGGGGGGGGAGATTCACCCCTCCACTTT.